This T cell receptor (beta chain) appears in the sequencing data of a study of blood T cell repertoires in COVID-19 (dated by TCRdb to about 2020). Context from the whole study: The collaborator samples originated in the United States, Italy and Spain and spanned the acute and convalescent phases of COVID-19. A de-identified subject ID, COVID-19 status, age in years and sex were almost always included in the sample metadata. Where available, HLA class I and class II types were taken from metadata supplied by the sample provider and were not determined by assay-based typing. Deeply sampled blood TCRbeta repertoires from subjects exposed to, actively infected with, or recovered from COVID-19 were included in the dataset. The prospective study material was composed of cDNA or gDNA derived from T cells, B-cell-depleted T cells, or PBMCs. The samples were drawn from the first 160 participants of the ongoing ImmuneRACE study and from under 1,500 subjects provided by 6 global collaborators. The repertoires were made available in a free public database intended to serve as a resource for research on the immune response to SARS-CoV-2. Paper-wide results and their limitations: The quantity of clinical and demographic metadata differed by source and by participant and was supplied without curation.

Clipping removes 5 bases from V and 6 bases from J, with 10 as the unmatched junction base count. CDR1 and CDR2 (MNHEY, SVGEGT) derive from the germline V gene. From the cysteine up to the phenylalanine, the CDR3 has a length of 14 residues. Just CDR3 DNA is preserved here, 42 bases in frame from base 1. The immunoSEQ Assay, a bias-controlled multiplex PCR, was used to amplify TCRbeta CDR3 regions from genomic DNA. The paper's processing steps were these. The number of nucleated cells in each sample was estimated by amplification of reference gene primers within the assay. To quantify the absolute abundance of each unique TCRbeta CDR3 rearrangement, sequence reads were collapsed and filtered. For each sample, productive Simpson clonality was calculated by taking the square root of Simpson's diversity index across productive rearrangements. The table was pulled from immuneACCESS by TCRdb, which kept in-frame rearrangements only. Such tables lose some clones; where checked, under half of the loss comes from unresolved V genes, and the rest has no known cause. The V and J calls and clone size are taken from that table; D and trimming were inferred from the DNA. The sample table holds 95,000 to 150,000 clones, of which 85% to 90% were seen once. Around 0.81% of the sample belongs to the ten largest clones.

Worth noting for this clone: The clone's antigen remains unknown. The sample holds no much larger clone one base away, and base qualities are not on file.

Each collaborating institution followed its own protocols to collect whole blood in K2EDTA tubes. For TCRbeta analysis, collaborators shipped samples in one of three forms: frozen whole blood, isolated PBMCs, or DNA extracted from either of those sample types. The chain is encoded by TRBV6-2 or TRBV6-3 joined to TRBJ2-7; 7 of the junction bases match TRBD1. The clonotype comes from a woman between 45 and 60 years old with active or convalescent COVID-19. The sample was peripheral blood. CDR3 reads: CASSPQGNLAEQYF. The sequence in DNA is TGTGCCAGCAGTCCACAGGGGAATCTAGCCGAGCAGTACTTC.